Each of the 19 T cell receptor beta chains below was sequenced from the same sample in a study of prognosis after radiotherapy for stage I lung cancer (TCRdb year 2021). This sample was sequenced with an Illumina HiSeq 3000. The TCR beta CDR3 region was amplified from genomic DNA by two rounds of multiplex PCR. The first PCR round used primers specific to each TRBV and TRBJ gene, with sequences filed in Chinese patent CN105087789A. TCRdb passed the public sequencing reads through fastp at Q25 and MiXCR, retaining productive beta sequences. CDR3 protein sequences are deduplicated, and each keeps its most common genes and DNA. This sample is represented by fewer than 15,000 distinct CDR3 sequences; 40% to 55% of them were singletons. About 27% of the sample rests with the top ten. The specimen was PBMCs, collected before or after stereotactic body radiation therapy (not recorded which). These TCRs come from a donor at least 50 years old with non-small cell lung cancer.

This clonotype was detected many times. The rearrangement uses TRBV7-6 and TRBJ1-3; tentative D call: TRBD1 (5 bases). Germline V gene data show CDR1 as SGHVS and CDR2 as FNYEAQ. The CDR3 extends over 16 amino acids. V lost 4 bases and J lost 3, with 16 bases in between. The CDR3 DNA reads TGTGCCAGCAGCTCCGAGCAGGGAACTGATGGAAACACCATATATTTT. Its translation: CASSSEQGTDGNTIYF.

This clonotype showed up just a few times. The chain combines TRBV4-3 with TRBJ1-2; D unclear. The ends were cut back, 0 bases at V and 3 bases at J, with 11 bases in the middle. Germline CDR1 reads LGHNA; CDR2 reads YSLEER. This CDR3 has 15 residues. As DNA, the CDR3 is TGCGCCAGCAGCCAAGATCGGGCGACCTACTATGGCTACACCTTC. The encoded protein is CASSQDRATYYGYTF.

This clonotype was counted at least ten times. The rearrangement links TRBV6-4 to TRBJ2-7; no clear D. The V end was cut by 10 bases, the J end by 3 bases, with 1 base between. The CDR3 contains 8 residues. Germline lookup yields CDR1 MRHNA and CDR2 SNTAGT. CDR3 nucleotides: TGTGCCATCTACGAGCAGTACTTC. Its protein product is CAIYEQYF.

This clonotype was counted a few times. The chain links TRBV6-1 to TRBJ2-1, with D possibly called TRBD1 or TRBD2 (6 bases each). Germline V CDR1 and CDR2: MNHNS, SASEGT. Trimming stripped 4 bases from V and 7 bases from J, with 14 bases between. The CDR3 length is 14 residues. The CDR3 loop is CASSAGATRNEQFF. CDR3 DNA: TGTGCCAGCAGTGCGGGGGCTACGAGAAATGAGCAGTTCTTC.

This rearrangement joins TRBV28 to TRBJ1-2; 7 nucleotides align to TRBD1. Germline lookup yields CDR1 MDHEN and CDR2 SYDVKM. The CDR3 has 18 residues. J was trimmed by 8 bases and V by 3 bases; bases with no gene match: 21. CDR3: CASSFRARRTGPGWGYTF. In DNA form, the CDR3 reads TGTGCCAGCAGTTTCCGAGCACGTCGGACAGGACCTGGGTGGGGCTACACCTTC.

Within the sample, this clonotype is medium-sized (0.01 to 0.1%). The chain joins TRBV28 to TRBJ2-7, with 10 nucleotides matching TRBD2. This CDR3 spans 16 amino acids. CDR1 is MDHEN and CDR2 is SYDVKM in the germline V gene. V shed 5 bases, J shed 7 bases, and the junction held 14 bases outside the gene matches. The CDR3 sequence is CASSPFASGSFGEQYF. CDR3 DNA: TGTGCCAGCAGTCCCTTCGCTAGCGGGAGTTTCGGGGAGCAGTACTTC.

In its sample, this clonotype is medium-sized. The chain has TRBV5-1 and TRBJ2-1, with 8 bases that match TRBD2. V shed 3 bases and J 8 bases; nucleotides not matched to a gene: 10. This CDR3 has 15 residues. The germline V gene encodes CDR1 SGHRS and CDR2 YFSETQ. CDR3 amino acids: CASSSAGDTADEQFF. The CDR3 DNA reads TGCGCCAGCAGCTCAGCGGGAGATACCGCGGATGAGCAGTTCTTC.

Note on this clonotype: Since a far larger clone is one base different, this is likely a read error. The chain has TRBV6-1 and TRBJ2-7; no clear D gene. V gave up 5 bases and J gave up 1 base, with 12 bases separating them. CDR3 length: 14 residues. Per the germline V gene, CDR1 is MNHNS and CDR2 is SASEGT. Written as DNA, the CDR3 is TGTGCCAGCAGTTTGGGCTGGAGATCCTACGAGCAGTACTTC. Its translation is CASSLGWRSYEQYF.

By sample share, this clonotype is medium-sized. The chain combines TRBV11-3 with TRBJ2-3, with a weak D call TRBD2 (5 bases). V was cut by 6 bases and J by 2 bases, with 15 bases left in between. The CDR3 totals 15 residues. Germline V lookup: CDR1 SGHNT, CDR2 YENEEA. CDR3 DNA sequence: TGTGCCAGCAGTCCCTCGAGAGGGTCCACAGATACGCAGTATTTT. Its translation: CASSPSRGSTDTQYF.

This rearrangement joins TRBV9 to TRBJ2-6, with D maybe TRBD1 (6 bases). The V end was cut by 4 bases, the J end by 0 bases, with 17 bases between. This CDR3 contains 18 residues. The V gene's germline CDR1 is SGDLS and CDR2 YYNGEE. The CDR3 nucleotides are TGTGCCAGCAGCTTCCTTCCAGGGGTTGGCTCTGGGGCCAACGTCCTGACTTTC. It encodes CASSFLPGVGSGANVLTF.

This clonotype ranks as medium-sized. The chain carries TRBV28 and TRBJ2-7; D gene unclear. The CDR3 covers 13 residues. Germline loops: CDR1 MDHEN, CDR2 SYDVKM. Trimming cost V 7 bases and J 0 bases, with 10 bases left between them. CDR3 protein: CASTGLSSYEQYF. The CDR3 coding sequence is TGTGCCAGCACAGGCTTGAGCTCCTACGAGCAGTACTTC.

This clonotype came up once. The chain carries TRBV2 and TRBJ1-3; no definite D call. From germline, CDR1 is SNHLY and CDR2 FYNNEI. Trimming took off 0 bases at V and 1 base at J, with 13 bases between the two ends. The CDR3 totals 17 residues. The CDR3 region is CASSEALGRRSGNTIYF. The CDR3 DNA reads TGTGCCAGCAGTGAAGCGCTAGGAAGGAGATCTGGAAACACCATATATTTT.

The gene calls are TRBV20-1 and TRBJ1-2; 8 bases are a match to TRBD1. The ends lost 1 base at V and 8 bases at J; junction bases unmatched: 12. The CDR3 spans 15 residues. Germline V gene sequence: CDR1 DFQATT, CDR2 SNEGSKA (reference sequence). The CDR3, as DNA: TGCAGTGCTAGAGCGACAGGGGAGGTTATTCCGGGCTACACCTTC. Translation gives CSARATGEVIPGYTF.

The gene calls are TRBV28 and TRBJ2-2, with 8 bases that match TRBD2. Germline V CDR1 and CDR2: MDHEN, SYDVKM. The J segment lost 9 bases and the V segment lost 6 bases, leaving 6 bases of the junction unmatched. This CDR3 is 13 amino acids long. The CDR3 sequence is CASRLAVTWELFF. CDR3 bases: TGTGCCAGCAGACTAGCGGTTACCTGGGAGCTGTTTTTT. Using reference TRBV28 and TRBJ2-2 for the parts outside the CDR3, the full variable domain is DVKVTQSSRYLVKRTGEKVFLECVQDMDHENMFWYRQDPGLGLRLIYFSYDVKMKEKGDIPEGYSVSREKKERFSLILESASTNQTSMYLCASRLAVTWELFFGEGSRLTVL.

The sample holds many counts of this clonotype. The chain joins TRBV9 to TRBJ2-3; TRBD1 matches 10 bases. The CDR3 has 16 amino acids. Germline V gene data show CDR1 as SGDLS and CDR2 as YYNGEE. Unmatched junction bases numbered 4, after V lost 0 bases and J lost 3 bases. The CDR3 DNA is TGTGCCAGCAGCGTAGGGGGACAGGGGAGAACAGATACGCAGTATTTT. This gives the protein CASSVGGQGRTDTQYF.

This clonotype was observed at least ten times. The gene calls are TRBV28 and TRBJ2-1, with D perhaps matching TRBD1 (6 bases). Between the trimmed V and J ends, which lost 4 bases and 3 bases, there was a span of 16 bases. Germline CDR1 and CDR2: MDHEN and SYDVKM. This CDR3 comprises 16 residues. The CDR3 region has the DNA TGTGCCAGCAGTTACCTACAGGGAATTCTCTACAATGAGCAGTTCTTC. Its translation: CASSYLQGILYNEQFF.

Within the sample, this clonotype is medium-sized. The chain uses TRBV6-1 and TRBJ2-1; D perhaps matches TRBD2 (6 bases). This CDR3 contains 11 residues. The V and J ends lost 0 bases and 15 bases respectively, with 9 bases between them. The germline V gene has CDR1 MNHNS and CDR2 SASEGT. The CDR3 DNA reads as TGTGCCAGCAGTGAAGCCGGGGGTGGGTTCTTC. Protein sequence: CASSEAGGGFF.

This clonotype showed up many times. The chain employs TRBV14 and TRBJ2-7; no clear D gene. Germline CDR1 is SGHDN and CDR2 is FVKESK. V dropped 4 bases and J dropped 2 bases, with 9 bases sitting between them. The CDR3 contains 13 residues. In nucleotides, the CDR3 is TGTGCCAGCAGCCGGCAGTCGCCCTACGAGCAGTACTTC. Its translation is CASSRQSPYEQYF. The full variable domain, completed using reference TRBV14 and TRBJ2-7, is EAGVTQFPSHSVIEKGQTVTLRCDPISGHDNLYWYRRVMGKEIKFLLHFVKESKQDESGMPNNRFLAERTGGTYSTLKVQPAELEDSGVYFCASSRQSPYEQYFGPGTRLTVT.

Relative to its sample, this clonotype is medium-sized (0.01 to 0.1%). This sequence joins TRBV30 and TRBJ2-5, with D possibly being TRBD2 (6 bases). The V end was cut by 2 bases, the J end by 5 bases, with 12 bases between. The CDR3 runs to 13 residues. Germline values: CDR1 GTSNPN, CDR2 SVGIG (reference sequence). Here the CDR3 DNA reads TGTGCCTGGAGTTGGGGGGTTCCGGAGACCCAGTACTTC. It codes for CAWSWGVPETQYF.